The next 15 T cell receptor beta chains were all read from a single sample in a study of cytomegalovirus exposure and HLA in healthy donors. PCR primers comprised 60 Vbeta and 13 Jbeta primers. Data came from immunoSEQ multiplex PCR; TCRdb stores just in-frame clones and leaves some out. Of tens of thousands of clones listed, roughly 80% are singletons. Sequencing was carried out using PBMCs. These receptors were taken from a man in his sixties in good health and CMV-seropositive.

The V and J genes are TRBV6-1 and TRBJ1-5; maybe TRBD1 (5 bases). The CDR3 has 15 amino acids. The germline CDR1 and CDR2 sequences are MNHNS and SASEGT. V lost 7 bases and J 2 bases, leaving 15 bases between the germline ends. The CDR3 DNA sequence: TGTGCCAGCATGGCGGGTTGGGGGGGCAATCAGCCCCAGCATTTT. Its protein is CASMAGWGGNQPQHF.

CDR3 bases: TGTGCCAGCAGCGTGGCCGGGACTAGCGGCGAGCAGTACTTC. It codes for CASSVAGTSGEQYF. The gene calls are TRBV11-3 and TRBJ2-7; 11 bases align to TRBD2. The CDR3 consists of 14 residues. CDR1 SGHNT and CDR2 YENEEA come from the germline V gene. After removal of 5 bases from V and 6 bases from J, the junction contained 6 bases not matched to a gene.

V and J are TRBV25-1 and TRBJ2-7; 8 bases agree with TRBD1. The CDR3 is made up of 14 amino acids. Germline-derived CDR1 and CDR2 are MGHDK and SYGVNS. J was trimmed by 3 bases and V by 7 bases; bases with no gene match: 8. For the CDR3, the DNA is TGTGCCAGCACCCGAATGGGACAGGACTACGAGCAGTACTTC. Protein product: CASTRMGQDYEQYF.

The rearrangement joins TRBV13 to TRBJ1-2; D is undetermined. The CDR3 runs 16 residues. Germline V gene lookup returns CDR1 PRHDT and CDR2 FYEKMQ (reference sequence). V was trimmed by 0 bases and J by 8 bases, leaving 19 bases between them. The CDR3 here is CASSLGPQVGGKGYTF. In DNA, the CDR3 is TGTGCCAGCAGCTTAGGCCCCCAGGTTGGAGGAAAAGGCTACACCTTC.

This chain joins TRBV4-1 and TRBJ1-5, with D possibly matching TRBD1 (6 bases). The length of the CDR3 is 16 residues. Germline V lookup: CDR1 MGHRA, CDR2 YSYEKL. Trimming removed 3 bases at V and 3 bases at J, with 15 bases between. CDR3 in amino acids: CASSHPQGIPNQPQHF. DNA for the CDR3: TGCGCCAGCAGCCACCCCCAGGGGATACCCAATCAGCCCCAGCATTTT.

J is TRBJ1-1 and V is TRBV9; D remains ambiguous. Per the germline V gene, CDR1 is SGDLS and CDR2 is YYNGEE. Trimming pared 4 bases from V and 0 bases from J, leaving 10 bases between. The CDR3 runs 14 residues. CDR3 DNA sequence: TGTGCCAGCAGCTACTCGACTATGAACACTGAAGCTTTCTTT. Translated: CASSYSTMNTEAFF.

The chain links TRBV5-4 to TRBJ1-1, with a weak D call TRBD1 (5 bases). CDR3 length: 13 residues. CDR1 and CDR2 from the germline V gene are SGHNT and YYREEE (reference sequence). The V end was cut by 1 base, the J end by 3 bases, with 7 bases between. The CDR3: CASSLWGDTEAFF. The CDR3 region has the DNA TGTGCCAGCAGCTTGTGGGGGGACACTGAAGCTTTCTTT.

The sample holds one count of this clone. The chain uses TRBV7-9 and TRBJ2-1; tentatively, D is TRBD2 (6 bases). CDR1 is SEHNR, CDR2 FQNEAQ, per germline (reference sequence). This CDR3 has 14 residues. The ends were cut back, 8 bases at V and 4 bases at J, with 15 bases in the middle. The CDR3 region is CASVPGESYNEQFF. The DNA of the CDR3 is TGTGCCAGCGTCCCGGGGGAGTCTTACAATGAGCAGTTCTTC. The entire variable domain, with the rest obtained from reference TRBV7-9 and TRBJ2-1, is as follows: DTGVSQNPRHKITKRGQNVTFRCDPISEHNRLYWYRQTLGQGPEFLTYFQNEAQLEKSRLLSDRFSAERPKGSFSTLEIQRTEQGDSAMYLCASVPGESYNEQFFGPGTRLTVL.

This clone showed up just a few times. The V and J genes are TRBV11-2 and TRBJ1-4, with TRBD1 as a possible D gene (5 bases). CDR1 and CDR2 from the germline V gene are SGHAT and FQNNGV. The CDR3 sequence is 15 residues long. The V gene lost 1 base and the J gene lost 5 bases, with 11 bases spanning the gap. This chain's CDR3 is CASSLGPGPNEKLFF. In nucleotides, the CDR3 is TGTGCCAGCAGCTTAGGTCCAGGGCCGAATGAAAAACTGTTTTTT.

This chain links TRBV5-1 with TRBJ2-2, with 10 bases identical to TRBD1. This CDR3 region has 18 residues. The V gene's germline CDR1 is SGHRS and CDR2 YFSETQ. Losses at the gene ends were 4 bases for V and 1 base for J; bases not matched to a gene: 10. CDR3 region: CASSHDRGLSLNTGELFF. In DNA form, the CDR3 reads TGCGCCAGCAGCCACGACAGGGGGCTCTCCCTGAACACCGGGGAGCTGTTTTTT.

The genes are TRBV10-3 and TRBJ1-3, with D possibly matching TRBD1 (6 bases). V gave up 6 bases and J gave up 4 bases, with 22 bases separating them. This CDR3 is 17 amino acids long. Germline values: CDR1 ENHRY, CDR2 SYGVKD. In DNA form, the CDR3 reads TGTGCCATCAGATCAGGGGACACCGAACCCCGCGGAAACACCATATATTTT. This encodes CAIRSGDTEPRGNTIYF.

The chain employs TRBV27 and TRBJ2-3, with TRBD2 matching over 7 bases. The CDR3 totals 12 residues. The V and J ends lost 11 bases and 2 bases, in that order; junction bases with no gene match: 4. The germline CDR1 and CDR2 sequences are MNHEY and SMNVEV (reference sequence). This chain's CDR3 is CAAGLFTDTQYF. CDR3 DNA: TGTGCCGCGGGACTATTCACAGATACGCAGTATTTT.

This chain uses TRBV7-2 with TRBJ2-3, with 7 bases matching TRBD2. The junction had 9 bases not matched to a gene; V was cut back by 5 bases and J by 7 bases. The CDR3 is made up of 14 amino acids. The germline CDR1 and CDR2 sequences are SGHTA and FQGNSA. In DNA, the CDR3 is TGTGCCAGCAGCCCCTCGCTAGCGGTGCATACGCAGTATTTT. It encodes CASSPSLAVHTQYF.

The V and J genes are TRBV6-6 and TRBJ2-1; 8 bases are a match to TRBD2. Germline lookup yields CDR1 MNHNY and CDR2 SVGAGI (reference sequence). This CDR3 region has 15 residues. Unmatched junction bases numbered 8, after V lost 4 bases and J lost 6 bases. The CDR3 spells CASSSPGLVINEQFF. The CDR3 bases are TGTGCCAGCAGTTCACCGGGACTAGTGATCAATGAGCAGTTCTTC.

This clone turned up a few times. V is TRBV10-3 and J is TRBJ1-3; TRBD1 aligns across 8 bases. Germline V gives CDR1 ENHRY, CDR2 SYGVKD. V lost 6 bases to trimming and J lost 3 bases; unmatched junction nucleotides: 7. The CDR3 has 15 residues. This CDR3 reads CAIRGGQGGGNTIYF. The CDR3 DNA reads as TGTGCCATCAGAGGCGGACAGGGAGGTGGAAACACCATATATTTT.